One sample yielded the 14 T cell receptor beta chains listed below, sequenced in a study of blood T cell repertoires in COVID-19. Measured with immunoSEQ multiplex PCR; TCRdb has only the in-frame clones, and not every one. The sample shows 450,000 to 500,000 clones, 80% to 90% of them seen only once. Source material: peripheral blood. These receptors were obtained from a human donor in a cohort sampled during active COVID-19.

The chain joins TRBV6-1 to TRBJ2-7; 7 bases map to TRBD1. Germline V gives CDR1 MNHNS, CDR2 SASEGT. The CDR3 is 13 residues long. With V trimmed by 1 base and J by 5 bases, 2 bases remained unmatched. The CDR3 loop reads CASSEDRGDEQYF. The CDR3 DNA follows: TGTGCCAGCAGTGAAGACAGGGGAGACGAGCAGTACTTC.

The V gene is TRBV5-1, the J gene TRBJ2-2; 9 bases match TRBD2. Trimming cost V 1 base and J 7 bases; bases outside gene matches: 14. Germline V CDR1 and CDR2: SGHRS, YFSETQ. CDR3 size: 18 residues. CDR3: CASSLPPTAGGPHGELFF. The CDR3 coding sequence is TGCGCCAGCAGCTTGCCACCTACGGCGGGAGGGCCTCACGGGGAGCTGTTTTTT.

The CDR3: CASSPLGTVSGNTIYF. The CDR3 DNA reads TGTGCCAGTAGTCCGCTAGGGACAGTCTCTGGAAACACCATATATTTT. The chain carries TRBV19 and TRBJ1-3; 7 nucleotides line up with TRBD1. The CDR3 has 16 amino acids. Trimming took 5 bases from V and 0 from J; bases not matched to a gene: 7. Per germline, CDR1 LNHDA and CDR2 SQIVND (reference sequence).

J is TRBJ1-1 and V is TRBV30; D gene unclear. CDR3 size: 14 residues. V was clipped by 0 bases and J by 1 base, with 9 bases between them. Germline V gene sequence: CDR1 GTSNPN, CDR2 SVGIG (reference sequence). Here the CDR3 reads CAWSVTTGNTEAFF. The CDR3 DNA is TGTGCCTGGAGTGTAACGACTGGGAACACTGAAGCTTTCTTT.

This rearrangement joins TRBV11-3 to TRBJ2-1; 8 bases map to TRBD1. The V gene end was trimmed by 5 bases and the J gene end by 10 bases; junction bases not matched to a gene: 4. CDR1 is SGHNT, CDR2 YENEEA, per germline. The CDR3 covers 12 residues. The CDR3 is CASSPGGGEQFF. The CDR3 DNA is TGTGCCAGCAGCCCAGGGGGCGGCGAGCAGTTCTTC.

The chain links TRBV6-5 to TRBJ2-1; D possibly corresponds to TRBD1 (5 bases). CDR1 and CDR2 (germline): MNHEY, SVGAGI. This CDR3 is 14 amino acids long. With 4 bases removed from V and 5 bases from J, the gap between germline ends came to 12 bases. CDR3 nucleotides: TGTGCCAGCAGTTTTCCTACAGGTAACAATGAGCAGTTCTTC. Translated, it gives CASSFPTGNNEQFF.

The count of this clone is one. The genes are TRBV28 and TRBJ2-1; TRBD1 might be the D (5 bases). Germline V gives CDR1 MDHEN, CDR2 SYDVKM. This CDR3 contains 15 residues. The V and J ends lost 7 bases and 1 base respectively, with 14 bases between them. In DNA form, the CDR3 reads TGTGCCAGCACTTCGGCGGCAGGGTCCTACAATGAGCAGTTCTTC. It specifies CASTSAAGSYNEQFF.

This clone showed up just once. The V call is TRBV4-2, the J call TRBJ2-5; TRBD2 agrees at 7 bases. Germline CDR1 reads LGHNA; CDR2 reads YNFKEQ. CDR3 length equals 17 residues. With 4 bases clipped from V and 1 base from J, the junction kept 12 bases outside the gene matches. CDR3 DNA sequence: TGTGCCAGCAGCCCCCTTGGAGGTAGCGGGTTCCAAGAGACCCAGTACTTC. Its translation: CASSPLGGSGFQETQYF.

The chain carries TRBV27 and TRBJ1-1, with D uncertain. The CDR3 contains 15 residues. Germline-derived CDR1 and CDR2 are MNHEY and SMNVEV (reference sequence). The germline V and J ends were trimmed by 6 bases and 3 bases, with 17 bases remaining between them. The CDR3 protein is CASSPFGVSDTEAFF. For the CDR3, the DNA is TGTGCCAGCAGCCCTTTCGGGGTGAGTGACACTGAAGCTTTCTTT.

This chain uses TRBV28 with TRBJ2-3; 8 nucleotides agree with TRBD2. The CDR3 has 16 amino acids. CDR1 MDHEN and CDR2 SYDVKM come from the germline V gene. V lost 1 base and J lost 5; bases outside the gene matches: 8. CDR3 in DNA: TGTGCCAGCAGTTTATCCCCAGCGGGAGAGGGAGATACGCAGTATTTT. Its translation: CASSLSPAGEGDTQYF.

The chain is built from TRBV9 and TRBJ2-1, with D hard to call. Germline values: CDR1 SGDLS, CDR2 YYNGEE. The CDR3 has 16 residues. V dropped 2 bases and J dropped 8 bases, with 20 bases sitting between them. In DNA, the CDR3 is TGTGCCAGCAGCGTTCTTCCGTCGCGGCAGAGCGATGAGCAGTTCTTC. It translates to CASSVLPSRQSDEQFF.

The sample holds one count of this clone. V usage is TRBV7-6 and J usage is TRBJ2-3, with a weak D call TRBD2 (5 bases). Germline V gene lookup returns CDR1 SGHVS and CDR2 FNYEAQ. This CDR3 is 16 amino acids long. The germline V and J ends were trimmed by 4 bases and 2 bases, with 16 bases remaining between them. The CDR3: CASSYVGVAITDTQYF. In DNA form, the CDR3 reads TGTGCCAGCAGCTACGTCGGGGTCGCCATCACAGATACGCAGTATTTT.

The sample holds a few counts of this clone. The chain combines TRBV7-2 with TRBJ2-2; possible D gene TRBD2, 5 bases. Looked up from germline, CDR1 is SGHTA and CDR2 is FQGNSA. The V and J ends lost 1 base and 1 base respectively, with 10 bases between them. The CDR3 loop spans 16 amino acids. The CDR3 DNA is TGTGCCAGCAGCTTAGTCGGGAATATGAACACCGGGGAGCTGTTTTTT. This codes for CASSLVGNMNTGELFF.

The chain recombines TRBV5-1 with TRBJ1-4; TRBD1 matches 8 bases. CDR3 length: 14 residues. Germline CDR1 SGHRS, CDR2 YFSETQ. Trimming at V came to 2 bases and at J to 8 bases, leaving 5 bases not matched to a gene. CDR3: CASSFQGAKEKLFF. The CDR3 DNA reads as TGCGCCAGCAGCTTCCAGGGGGCGAAAGAAAAACTGTTTTTT.